This TCR beta chain was recovered during a study of lymphopenia after photon versus proton radiotherapy. Germline values: CDR1 MNHNS, CDR2 SASEGT. There are 13 residues in the CDR3. The V and J ends lost 10 bases and 4 bases, in that order; junction bases with no gene match: 5. In regard to this clone: Its matching antigen is unknown.

Measured with immunoSEQ multiplex PCR; TCRdb has only the in-frame clones, and not every one. The sample consists of tens of thousands of clones, roughly 89% of them appearing once. Regarding the study as a whole: Only patients who died were analyzed for survival; proton advantage is unproven. Larger post-nadir TCR diversity loss correlated inversely with survival in deceased patients.

This chain connects TRBV6-1 to TRBJ2-2; 8 nucleotides match TRBD1. Sequencing used peripheral blood, obtained from a patient treated with proton-based radiotherapy. The clonotype originates from a woman aged 60-75 years with cholangiocarcinoma. Some clones in this sample may be carry-over from other donors' samples. The CDR3 region has the DNA TGTGCCACAGGACAGGGAATCACCGGGGAGCTGTTTTTT. Protein sequence: CATGQGITGELFF.